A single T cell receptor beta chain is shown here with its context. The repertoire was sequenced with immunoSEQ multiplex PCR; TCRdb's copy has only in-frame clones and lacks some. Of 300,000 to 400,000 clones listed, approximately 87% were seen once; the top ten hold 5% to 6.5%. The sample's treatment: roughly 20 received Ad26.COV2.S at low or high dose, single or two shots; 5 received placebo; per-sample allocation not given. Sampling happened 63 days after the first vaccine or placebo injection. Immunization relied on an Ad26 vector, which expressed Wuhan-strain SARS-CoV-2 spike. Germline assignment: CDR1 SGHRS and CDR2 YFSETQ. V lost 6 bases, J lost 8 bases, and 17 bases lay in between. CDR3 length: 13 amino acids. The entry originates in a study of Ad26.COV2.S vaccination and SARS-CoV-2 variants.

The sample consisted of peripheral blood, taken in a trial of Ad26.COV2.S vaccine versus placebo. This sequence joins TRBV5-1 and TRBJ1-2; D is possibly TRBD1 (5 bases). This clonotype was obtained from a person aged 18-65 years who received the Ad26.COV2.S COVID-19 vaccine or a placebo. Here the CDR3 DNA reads TGCGCCAGCACCCCCGACTGGGGGAGAGGCTACACCTTC. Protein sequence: CASTPDWGRGYTF.